This T cell receptor beta chain was found in a study of shared clonotypes between healthy human individuals. CDR1 is SEHNR and CDR2 is FQNEAQ in the germline V gene (reference sequence). V lost 1 base and J 4 bases, leaving 13 bases between the germline ends. The CDR3 runs to 15 residues. The method was immunoSEQ multiplex PCR; TCRdb's version includes in-frame clones alone and lacks a portion of them. The sample lists about 2 million clones, around 95% occurring once. This clonotype was sampled from a man between 18 and 35 years old in good health. The V gene is TRBV7-9, the J gene TRBJ1-1; TRBD1 is a possible D gene (5 bases). Sequencing used naive CD4+ T cells sorted from blood. Subset in this sample: CD45RA+ positively selected. The CDR3 nucleotides are TGTGCCAGCAGCTTAGGAGGGGCTGCCGGCACTGAAGCTTTCTTT. Amino acids: CASSLGGAAGTEAFF.